Sequencing of this T cell receptor beta chain was carried out in a study of T cell responses to AZD1222 COVID-19 vaccine. Overall study findings and caveats: Spike-wide vaccine-associated CD4 TCRs dominated at 160-218 and 743-854.

Libraries were prepared by immunoSEQ multiplex PCR; TCRdb keeps only in-frame clonotypes and omits some of them. The sample lists 75,000 to 85,000 clones, about 85% seen once, with roughly 23% in the top ten. The CDR3 has 14 residues. Trimming stripped 3 bases from V and 4 bases from J, with 10 bases between. CDR1 is MNHEY, CDR2 SVGAGI, per germline. Comments on this clone: The antigen remains unidentified.

The chain couples TRBV6-5 to TRBJ1-5; D is unresolved. This receptor was identified in an adult in good health. The sequencing here drew on peripheral blood, taken on day 0 of AZD1222 vaccination. CDR3 amino acids: CASSYRTTNQPQHF. CDR3 bases: TGTGCCAGCAGTTATCGAACGACGAATCAGCCCCAGCATTTT.